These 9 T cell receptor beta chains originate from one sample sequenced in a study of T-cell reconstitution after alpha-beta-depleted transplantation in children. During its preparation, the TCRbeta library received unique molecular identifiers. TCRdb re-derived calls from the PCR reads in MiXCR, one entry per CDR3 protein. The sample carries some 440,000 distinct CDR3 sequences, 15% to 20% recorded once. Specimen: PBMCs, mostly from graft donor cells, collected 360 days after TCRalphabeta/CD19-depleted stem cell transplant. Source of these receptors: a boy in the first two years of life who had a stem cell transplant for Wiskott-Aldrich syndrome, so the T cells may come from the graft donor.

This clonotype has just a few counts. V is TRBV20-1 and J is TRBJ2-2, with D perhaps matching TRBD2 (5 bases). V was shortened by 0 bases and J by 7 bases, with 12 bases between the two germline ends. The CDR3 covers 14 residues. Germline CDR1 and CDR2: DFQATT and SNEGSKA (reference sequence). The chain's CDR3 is CSARDLRRSGELFF. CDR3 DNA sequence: TGCAGTGCTAGAGATCTCCGGAGGAGCGGGGAGCTGTTTTTT.

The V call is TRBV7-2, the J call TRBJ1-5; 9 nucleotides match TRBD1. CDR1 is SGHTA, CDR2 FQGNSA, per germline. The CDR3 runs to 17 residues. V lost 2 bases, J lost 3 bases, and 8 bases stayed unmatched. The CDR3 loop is CASSLKDRGRDNQPQHF. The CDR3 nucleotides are TGTGCCAGCAGCTTAAAGGACAGGGGCCGGGACAATCAGCCCCAGCATTTT.

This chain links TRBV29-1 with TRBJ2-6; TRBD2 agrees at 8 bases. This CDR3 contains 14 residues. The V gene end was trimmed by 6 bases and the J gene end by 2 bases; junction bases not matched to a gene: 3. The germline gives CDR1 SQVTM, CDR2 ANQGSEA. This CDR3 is CSVGGLAGANVLTF. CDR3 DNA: TGCAGCGTGGGGGGACTAGCTGGGGCCAACGTCCTGACTTTC.

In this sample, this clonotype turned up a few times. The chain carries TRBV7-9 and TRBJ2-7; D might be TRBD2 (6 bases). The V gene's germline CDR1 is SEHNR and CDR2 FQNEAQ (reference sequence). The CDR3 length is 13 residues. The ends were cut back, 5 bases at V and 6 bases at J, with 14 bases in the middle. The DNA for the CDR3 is TGTGCCAGCAGCCCTCTGAGGGGAGGCGAGCAGTACTTC. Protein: CASSPLRGGEQYF. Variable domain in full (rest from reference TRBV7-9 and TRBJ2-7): DTGVSQNPRHKITKRGQNVTFRCDPISEHNRLYWYRQTLGQGPEFLTYFQNEAQLEKSRLLSDRFSAERPKGSFSTLEIQRTEQGDSAMYLCASSPLRGGEQYFGPGTRLTVT.

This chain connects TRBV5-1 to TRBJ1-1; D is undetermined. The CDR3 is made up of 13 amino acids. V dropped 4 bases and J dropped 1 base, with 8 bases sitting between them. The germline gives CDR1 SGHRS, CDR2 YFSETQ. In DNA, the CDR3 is TGCGCCAGCAGCCAGACACCGAACACTGAAGCTTTCTTT. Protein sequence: CASSQTPNTEAFF.

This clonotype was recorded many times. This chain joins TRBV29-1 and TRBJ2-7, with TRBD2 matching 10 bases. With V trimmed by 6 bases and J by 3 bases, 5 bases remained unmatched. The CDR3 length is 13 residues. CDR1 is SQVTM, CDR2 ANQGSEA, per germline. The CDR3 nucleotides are TGCAGCGTAGGGACTAGCGCCTACTACGAGCAGTACTTC. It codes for CSVGTSAYYEQYF.

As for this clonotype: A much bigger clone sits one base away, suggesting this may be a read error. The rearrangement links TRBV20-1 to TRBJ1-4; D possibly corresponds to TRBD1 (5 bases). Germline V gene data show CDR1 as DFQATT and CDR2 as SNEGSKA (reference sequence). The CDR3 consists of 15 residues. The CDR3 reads CSASLPRGTNEELFF. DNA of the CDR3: TGCAGTGCTTCCCTCCCTCGGGGGACTAATGAAGAACTGTTTTTT.

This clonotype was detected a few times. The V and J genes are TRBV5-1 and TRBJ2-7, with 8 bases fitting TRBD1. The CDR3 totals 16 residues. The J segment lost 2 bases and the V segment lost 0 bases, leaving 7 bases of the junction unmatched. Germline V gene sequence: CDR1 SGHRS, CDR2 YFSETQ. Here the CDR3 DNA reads TGCGCCAGCAGCTTGGCCCACAGGGGGGCCCCCTACGAGCAGTACTTC. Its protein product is CASSLAHRGAPYEQYF.

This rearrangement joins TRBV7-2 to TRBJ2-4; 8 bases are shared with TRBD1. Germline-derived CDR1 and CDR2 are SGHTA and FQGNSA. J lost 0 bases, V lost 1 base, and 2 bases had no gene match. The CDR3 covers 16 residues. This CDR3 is CASSLGDRGAKNIQYF. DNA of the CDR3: TGTGCCAGCAGCTTAGGCGACAGGGGAGCCAAAAACATTCAGTACTTC.